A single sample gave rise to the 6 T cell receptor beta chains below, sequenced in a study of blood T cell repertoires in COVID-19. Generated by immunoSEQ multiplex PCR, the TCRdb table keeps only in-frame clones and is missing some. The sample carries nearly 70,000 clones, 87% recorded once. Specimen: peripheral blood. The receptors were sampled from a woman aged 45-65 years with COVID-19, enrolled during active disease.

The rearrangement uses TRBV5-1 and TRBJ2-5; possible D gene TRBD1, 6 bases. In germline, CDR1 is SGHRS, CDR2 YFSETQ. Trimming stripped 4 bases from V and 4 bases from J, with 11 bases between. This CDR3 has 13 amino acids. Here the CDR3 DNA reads TGCGCCAGCAGCCCACTAGGGGGAGAGACCCAGTACTTC. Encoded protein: CASSPLGGETQYF.

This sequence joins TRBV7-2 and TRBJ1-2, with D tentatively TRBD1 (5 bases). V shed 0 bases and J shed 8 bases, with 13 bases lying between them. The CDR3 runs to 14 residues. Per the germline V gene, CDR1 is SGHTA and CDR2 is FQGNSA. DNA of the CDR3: TGTGCCAGCAGCTTAGCGCGTGGGGCGGAGGGCTACACCTTC. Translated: CASSLARGAEGYTF. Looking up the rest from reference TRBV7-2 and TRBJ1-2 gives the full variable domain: GAGVSQSPSNKVTEKGKDVELRCDPISGHTALYWYRQSLGQGLEFLIYFQGNSAPDKSGLPSDRFSAERTGGSVSTLTIQRTQQEDSAVYLCASSLARGAEGYTFGSGTRLTVV.

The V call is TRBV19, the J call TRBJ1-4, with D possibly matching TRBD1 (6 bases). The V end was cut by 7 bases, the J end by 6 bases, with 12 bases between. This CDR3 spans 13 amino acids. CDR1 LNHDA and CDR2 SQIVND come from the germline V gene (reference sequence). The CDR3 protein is CASKQGGDEKLFF. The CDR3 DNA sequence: TGTGCCAGTAAACAGGGTGGGGATGAAAAACTGTTTTTT.

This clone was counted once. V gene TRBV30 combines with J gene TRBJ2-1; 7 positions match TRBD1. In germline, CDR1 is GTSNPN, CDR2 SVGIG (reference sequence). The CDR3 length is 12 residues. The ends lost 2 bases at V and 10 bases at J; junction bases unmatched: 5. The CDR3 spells CAWSPRGQEQFF. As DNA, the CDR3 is TGTGCCTGGAGTCCGAGGGGACAGGAGCAGTTCTTC.

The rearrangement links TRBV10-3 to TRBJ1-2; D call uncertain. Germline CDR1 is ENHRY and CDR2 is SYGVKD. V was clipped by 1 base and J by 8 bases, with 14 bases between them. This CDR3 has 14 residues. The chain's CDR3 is CAISEYETTNGYTF. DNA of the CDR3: TGTGCCATCAGTGAGTATGAGACTACTAACGGCTACACCTTC.

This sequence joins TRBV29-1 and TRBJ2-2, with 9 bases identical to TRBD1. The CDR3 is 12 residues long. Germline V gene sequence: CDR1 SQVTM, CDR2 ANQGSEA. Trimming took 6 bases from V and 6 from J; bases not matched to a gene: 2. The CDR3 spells CSVGQGAGELFF. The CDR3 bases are TGCAGCGTGGGACAGGGAGCCGGGGAGCTGTTTTTT.